This T cell receptor (beta chain) came from a study of response to subunit inactivated influenza vaccine. This clonotype was seen more than once but under ten times. Its specificity is not known. Trimming at V came to 2 bases and at J to 7 bases, leaving 10 bases not matched to a gene. The CDR3 loop spans 17 amino acids. Germline lookup yields CDR1 SGHDN and CDR2 FVKESK. Study conclusions and caveats: The study's authors posited that every seasonal influenza vaccination enlists few new T cells.

TCRdb re-called the RT-PCR reads through MiXCR, storing one row per CDR3 protein. The sample holds around 710,000 distinct CDR3 sequences; approximately 14% are singletons and the top ten take around 6.5%. This receptor was taken from a man aged 45-65 years who received an inactivated influenza vaccine. Sequencing was performed on PBMCs from blood, taken 14 to 15 days before vaccination. This sequence joins TRBV14 and TRBJ2-2; 10 bases align to TRBD2. CDR3 bases: TGTGCCAGCAGCCAATTTAGGACTAGCGGTGTCAGCGGGGAGCTGTTTTTT. This sequence encodes CASSQFRTSGVSGELFF.